The 21 T cell receptor beta chains below come from one sample, sequenced in a study of cytomegalovirus exposure and HLA in healthy donors. Primers for the PCR totalled 60 Vbeta and 13 Jbeta. The repertoire was sequenced with immunoSEQ multiplex PCR; TCRdb's copy has only in-frame clones and lacks some. This table has about 72,000 clones, 80% to 90% appearing once. The sample was PBMCs. These receptors came from a human donor in good health.

The chain recombines TRBV4-3 with TRBJ2-7; TRBD2 matches 13 bases. The CDR3 totals 16 residues. The V segment lost 3 bases and the J segment 3 bases; nucleotides outside the gene matches: 5. Germline V gene sequence: CDR1 LGHNA, CDR2 YSLEER. CDR3 protein: CASSQLTSGGFYEQYF. The DNA for the CDR3 is TGCGCCAGCAGCCAGCTGACTAGCGGGGGGTTCTACGAGCAGTACTTC.

This chain uses TRBV29-1 with TRBJ1-2; D possibly corresponds to TRBD1 (5 bases). Germline V gene lookup returns CDR1 SQVTM and CDR2 ANQGSEA. This CDR3 is built from 15 residues. V lost 4 bases to trimming and J lost 0 bases, with 15 bases between them. Here the CDR3 reads CSVVSGIGANYGYTF. CDR3 nucleotides: TGCAGCGTTGTCAGCGGGATAGGGGCTAACTATGGCTACACCTTC.

The V gene is TRBV16, the J gene TRBJ2-3; D possibly corresponds to TRBD1 (6 bases). Trimming removed 4 bases from V and 6 bases from J, with 17 bases in between. CDR1 and CDR2 (germline): KGHSY, FQNENV. The CDR3 covers 15 residues. The CDR3: CASSRSTTGADTQYF. CDR3 nucleotides: TGTGCCAGCAGCCGATCGACGACAGGAGCGGATACGCAGTATTTT.

V usage is TRBV9 and J usage is TRBJ1-1; D possibly corresponds to TRBD1 (5 bases). V gave up 2 bases and J gave up 0 bases, with 17 bases separating them. CDR1 is SGDLS and CDR2 is YYNGEE in the germline V gene. The CDR3 is 17 residues long. CDR3 DNA: TGTGCCAGCAGCGTCCAGGGCGCCAGTGATATGAACACTGAAGCTTTCTTT. Translating gives CASSVQGASDMNTEAFF.

The chain joins TRBV4-2 to TRBJ2-1, with 7 bases fitting TRBD2. Trimming at V came to 4 bases and at J to 0 bases, leaving 9 bases not matched to a gene. The CDR3 covers 17 residues. Germline V gene data show CDR1 as LGHNA and CDR2 as YNFKEQ. CDR3 nucleotide sequence: TGTGCCAGCAGCCCCCAGGCAGCGGGGAGCTCCTACAATGAGCAGTTCTTC. Amino acids: CASSPQAAGSSYNEQFF.

V gene TRBV9 combines with J gene TRBJ2-5, with 12 bases lining up with TRBD2. Germline CDR1 SGDLS, CDR2 YYNGEE. Trimming removed 0 bases from V and 5 bases from J; junction bases left unmatched: 2. This CDR3 has 15 residues. CDR3 DNA: TGTGCCAGCAGCGTAGGACTAGCGGGGGATGAGACCCAGTACTTC. This translates into CASSVGLAGDETQYF.

V gene TRBV27 combines with J gene TRBJ1-2, with a possible D match to TRBD1 (5 bases). CDR3 length: 13 amino acids. The ends were cut back, 3 bases at V and 6 bases at J, with 11 bases in the middle. Germline CDR1 and CDR2: MNHEY and SMNVEV (reference sequence). The CDR3 here is CASSFSQGHGYTF. CDR3 coding DNA: TGTGCCAGCAGTTTCTCTCAGGGCCATGGCTACACCTTC.

This chain uses TRBV6-5 with TRBJ1-5; D not resolved. The CDR3 has 13 amino acids. V was pared by 6 bases and J by 4 bases, with 10 bases between. CDR1 is MNHEY, CDR2 SVGAGI, per germline. CDR3 protein: CASRGSLNQPQHF. CDR3 bases: TGTGCCAGCAGGGGCAGCCTAAATCAGCCCCAGCATTTT.

The gene calls are TRBV5-1 and TRBJ2-1; the D gene is possibly TRBD1 (6 bases). This CDR3 contains 14 residues. Germline values: CDR1 SGHRS, CDR2 YFSETQ. V was trimmed by 5 bases and J by 7 bases, leaving 16 bases between them. This CDR3 reads CASSLDGRGNEQFF. Written as DNA, the CDR3 is TGCGCCAGCAGTCTAGACGGAAGGGGGAATGAGCAGTTCTTC.

The rearrangement uses TRBV7-2 and TRBJ1-6; a weak D match, TRBD1 (5 bases). Trimming stripped 4 bases from V and 7 bases from J, with 14 bases between. Germline V gives CDR1 SGHTA, CDR2 FQGNSA. CDR3 length: 15 amino acids. In nucleotides, the CDR3 is TGTGCCAGCAGCTCCCAGGGATCAGGGAATTCACCCCTCCACTTT. Its translation is CASSSQGSGNSPLHF.

This clone was counted once. This rearrangement joins TRBV5-1 to TRBJ2-5; 9 positions match TRBD2. The assigned J gene may be wrong: the sequence end matches TRBJ2-7 better. Germline V gene sequence: CDR1 SGHRS, CDR2 YFSETQ. The CDR3 is made up of 15 amino acids. This CDR3 is CASSLVTSGPYEQYF. The CDR3 DNA follows: TGCGCCAGCAGCTTGGTGACTAGCGGCCCCTACGAGCAGTACTTC.

This clone has a single count. V usage is TRBV19 and J usage is TRBJ1-4; D gene uncertain. Germline loops: CDR1 LNHDA, CDR2 SQIVND (reference sequence). This CDR3 has 14 residues. The V and J ends lost 4 bases and 5 bases respectively, with 11 bases between them. This CDR3 is CASSKTGRNEKLFF. CDR3 nucleotide sequence: TGTGCCAGTAGTAAAACCGGGAGGAATGAAAAACTGTTTTTT.

The chain carries TRBV29-1 and TRBJ1-5; the D gene is possibly TRBD1 (5 bases). Per the germline V gene, CDR1 is SQVTM and CDR2 is ANQGSEA. V lost 6 bases and J lost 5, with 14 bases in between. The CDR3 contains 13 residues. CDR3 in DNA: TGCAGCGTCGAGACAGCGAGGTATCAGCCCCAGCATTTT. As protein: CSVETARYQPQHF.

The rearrangement uses TRBV19 and TRBJ2-1; TRBD2 aligns across 7 bases. The CDR3 length is 14 residues. Germline CDR1 is LNHDA and CDR2 is SQIVND (reference sequence). The junction had 4 bases not matched to a gene; V was cut back by 8 bases and J by 0 bases. CDR3 bases: TGTGCCAGTGGCGGGAGCAGCTCCTACAATGAGCAGTTCTTC. Its protein product is CASGGSSSYNEQFF.

This chain joins TRBV7-8 and TRBJ1-5; 8 bases are shared with TRBD1. Germline values: CDR1 SGHVS, CDR2 FQNEAQ. This CDR3 contains 15 residues. J gave up 3 bases and V 5 bases, and 6 bases lay outside the gene matches. The CDR3 DNA reads TGTGCCAGCAGCATTGGACAGGGAGACAATCAGCCCCAGCATTTT. It translates to CASSIGQGDNQPQHF.

This clone was seen only once. This chain links TRBV27 with TRBJ1-4; 7 nucleotides line up with TRBD1. CDR1 is MNHEY and CDR2 is SMNVEV in the germline V gene (reference sequence). CDR3 length equals 15 residues. The V gene end was trimmed by 5 bases and the J gene end by 5 bases; junction bases not matched to a gene: 8. The CDR3 sequence: CASSPRDRVNEKLFF. CDR3 sequence (DNA): TGTGCCAGCAGTCCCCGGGACAGAGTAAATGAAAAACTGTTTTTT. Supplemented by reference TRBV27 and TRBJ1-4, the full variable domain reads EAQVTQNPRYLITVTGKKLTVTCSQNMNHEYMSWYRQDPGLGLRQIYYSMNVEVTDKGDVPEGYKVSRKEKRNFPLILESPSPNQTSLYFCASSPRDRVNEKLFFGSGTQLSVL.

This clone appeared a single time. This chain connects TRBV5-1 to TRBJ1-4; TRBD1 agrees at 9 bases. The CDR3 runs to 14 residues. V trimming: 4 bases; J trimming: 8 bases; junction bases outside the gene matches: 6. Germline V gene data show CDR1 as SGHRS and CDR2 as YFSETQ. CDR3 in amino acids: CASSPGQGGEKLFF. For the CDR3, the DNA is TGCGCCAGCAGCCCGGGACAGGGCGGCGAAAAACTGTTTTTT.

This clone was recorded only once. This sequence joins TRBV7-2 and TRBJ2-7; TRBD1 aligns across 7 bases. The trim removed 3 bases at V and 3 bases at J, leaving 2 bases unmatched. The CDR3 length is 13 residues. Germline CDR1 and CDR2: SGHTA and FQGNSA. The CDR3 region is CASSLDRNYEQYF. The CDR3 nucleotides read TGTGCCAGCAGCTTGGACAGGAACTACGAGCAGTACTTC.

This sequence joins TRBV27 and TRBJ2-5, with D possibly TRBD2 on 5 matching bases. V was pared by 7 bases and J by 4 bases, with 19 bases between. The CDR3 totals 15 residues. The germline gives CDR1 MNHEY, CDR2 SMNVEV (reference sequence). The CDR3 sequence: CASTSGITGRETQYF. CDR3 in DNA: TGTGCCAGCACCTCCGGGATAACTGGACGAGAGACCCAGTACTTC.

Here the CDR3 reads CASSAGGGTNYGYTF. As DNA, the CDR3 is TGTGCCAGCAGCGCCGGGGGAGGGACTAACTATGGCTACACCTTC. The chain carries TRBV13 and TRBJ1-2; maybe TRBD1 (5 bases). CDR1 and CDR2 from the germline V gene are PRHDT and FYEKMQ (reference sequence). The CDR3 runs 15 residues. The V end was cut by 5 bases, the J end by 0 bases, with 13 bases between.

Notes on this clone: Sequence at one end of the junction differs from germline and may be a read error. J is TRBJ1-1 and V is TRBV30; D is perhaps TRBD1 (6 bases). CDR1 GTSNPN and CDR2 SVGIG come from the germline V gene (reference sequence). CDR3 length equals 10 residues. The CDR3: CAVTGTGAFF. CDR3 nucleotide sequence: TGTGCCGTGACAGGTACTGGAGCTTTCTTT.